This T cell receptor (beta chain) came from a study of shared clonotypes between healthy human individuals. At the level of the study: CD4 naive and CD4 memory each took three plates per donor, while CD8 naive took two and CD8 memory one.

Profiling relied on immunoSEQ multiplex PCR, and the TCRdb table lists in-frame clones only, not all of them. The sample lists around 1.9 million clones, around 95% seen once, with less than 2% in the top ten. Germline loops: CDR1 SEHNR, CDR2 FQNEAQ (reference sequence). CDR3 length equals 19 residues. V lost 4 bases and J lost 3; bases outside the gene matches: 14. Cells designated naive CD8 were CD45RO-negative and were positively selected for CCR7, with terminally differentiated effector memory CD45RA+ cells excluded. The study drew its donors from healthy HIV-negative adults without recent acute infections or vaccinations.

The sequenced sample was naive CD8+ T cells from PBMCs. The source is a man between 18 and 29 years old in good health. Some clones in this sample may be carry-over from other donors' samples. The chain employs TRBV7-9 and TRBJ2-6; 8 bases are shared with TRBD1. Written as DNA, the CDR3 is TGTGCCAGCAGCTCCCCCCTGGGGCAGGGGGCGCGTGGGGCCAACGTCCTGACTTTC. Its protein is CASSSPLGQGARGANVLTF.